This TCR beta chain is drawn from a study of cytomegalovirus exposure and HLA in healthy donors. The CDR3 loop spans 14 amino acids. From germline, CDR1 is SGHRS and CDR2 YFSETQ. V gave up 0 bases and J gave up 1 base, with 4 bases separating them. The protocol was immunoSEQ multiplex PCR, while the TCRdb copy is restricted to in-frame clones and leaves out a portion. Among about 98,000 clones listed, about 90% were seen once. This clonotype was obtained from a man between 18 and 29 years old in good health and CMV-seropositive. The chain combines TRBV5-1 with TRBJ1-4; no clear D. The specimen sequenced was PBMCs. CDR3 sequence (DNA): TGCGCCAGCAGCTTGGTCGGAACTAATGAAAAACTGTTTTTT. Encoded protein: CASSLVGTNEKLFF.